Below, 18 T cell receptor beta chains from the same sample are listed, as sequenced in a study of low-dose radiotherapy and immunotherapy resistance in tumors. Time point of the sample: before trial treatment. cDNA synthesis used a TRAV/TRBV-specific primer set for both chains. The PCR that amplified TCRs ran for around 20 cycles, relying on a constant-region primer and a V-primer adapter. TCRdb fed the reads into MiXCR, producing one record per CDR3 protein. The sample carries tens of thousands of distinct CDR3 sequences, roughly 24% recorded once. The specimen comprised PBMCs, sampled before treatment. The receptors stem from a male donor with prostate cancer.

This clonotype was recorded a few times. The rearrangement joins TRBV20-1 to TRBJ2-4, with a weak D call TRBD2 (5 bases). Germline loops: CDR1 DFQATT, CDR2 SNEGSKA (reference sequence). The CDR3 is made up of 14 amino acids. V dropped 4 bases and J dropped 9 bases, with 19 bases sitting between them. CDR3 in amino acids: CSATLALLGGIQYF. In DNA, the CDR3 is TGCAGTGCTACACTTGCGCTTCTTGGAGGCATTCAGTACTTC.

This rearrangement joins TRBV28 to TRBJ1-2; D is unresolved. CDR3 size: 15 residues. In germline, CDR1 is MDHEN, CDR2 SYDVKM. Trimming cost V 6 bases and J 2 bases, with 16 bases left between them. The CDR3 reads CASSRTPAANYGYTF. The CDR3 DNA follows: TGTGCCAGCAGCCGAACCCCGGCAGCAAACTATGGCTACACCTTC.

V is TRBV7-9 and J is TRBJ2-2; 7 positions match TRBD1. Unmatched junction bases numbered 10, after V lost 3 bases and J lost 3 bases. This CDR3 has 17 amino acids. Germline V gene data show CDR1 as SEHNR and CDR2 as FQNEAQ (reference sequence). The CDR3 DNA follows: TGTGCCAGCAGCTTCCTACCGGGACAGAAGCACACCGGGGAGCTGTTTTTT. It codes for CASSFLPGQKHTGELFF. The entire variable domain, with the rest obtained from reference TRBV7-9 and TRBJ2-2, is as follows: DTGVSQNPRHKITKRGQNVTFRCDPISEHNRLYWYRQTLGQGPEFLTYFQNEAQLEKSRLLSDRFSAERPKGSFSTLEIQRTEQGDSAMYLCASSFLPGQKHTGELFFGEGSRLTVL.

This clonotype was seen ten or more times. V is TRBV6-2 or TRBV6-3 and J is TRBJ2-1, with D uncertain. The CDR3 consists of 12 residues. V was trimmed by 9 bases and J by 7 bases, leaving 13 bases between them. Germline assignment: CDR1 MNHEY and CDR2 SVGEGT. The CDR3 loop is CASSIGPNEQFF. Here the CDR3 DNA reads TGTGCCAGTTCAATTGGGCCAAATGAGCAGTTCTTC.

This clonotype was seen many times. The CDR3 coding sequence is TGTGCCAGCGCGGACAGGGTTAATGAAAAACTGTTTTTT. This sequence encodes CASADRVNEKLFF. This rearrangement joins TRBV3-1 to TRBJ1-4; TRBD1 matches 8 bases. CDR3 length: 13 residues. Trimming removed 8 bases from V and 4 bases from J; junction bases left unmatched: 3. The germline V gene encodes CDR1 LGHDT and CDR2 YNNKEL (reference sequence).

The rearrangement links TRBV19 to TRBJ2-7, with D possibly being TRBD2 (5 bases). The CDR3 covers 14 residues. Looked up from germline, CDR1 is LNHDA and CDR2 is SQIVND (reference sequence). Trimming cost V 5 bases and J 2 bases, with 13 bases left between them. CDR3: CASSGDSDAYEQYF. The CDR3, as DNA: TGTGCCAGTAGTGGTGATAGCGACGCCTACGAGCAGTACTTC.

Note on this clonotype: Only one base separates this from a far larger clonotype, so it likely reflects a read error. The rearrangement joins TRBV28 to TRBJ2-1, with TRBD2 as a possible D gene (6 bases). The CDR3 covers 13 residues. CDR1 and CDR2 (germline): MDHEN, SYDVKM. Trimming took off 8 bases at V and 10 bases at J, with 18 bases between the two ends. The CDR3 here is CASAIAEGYEQFF. The CDR3 DNA follows: TGTGCCAGCGCGATAGCGGAGGGCTACGAGCAGTTCTTC. Supplemented by reference TRBV28 and TRBJ2-1, the full variable domain reads DVKVTQSSRYLVKRTGEKVFLECVQDMDHENMFWYRQDPGLGLRLIYFSYDVKMKEKGDIPEGYSVSREKKERFSLILESASTNQTSMYLCASAIAEGYEQFFGPGTRLTVL.

The V call is TRBV29-1, the J call TRBJ2-1; 13 bases are a match to TRBD2. From germline, CDR1 is SQVTM and CDR2 ANQGSEA. V shed 4 bases, J shed 3 bases, and the junction held 3 bases outside the gene matches. This CDR3 region has 15 residues. The CDR3 here is CSVAGTSGNYNEQFF. The CDR3 DNA reads TGCAGCGTTGCCGGGACTAGCGGGAACTACAATGAGCAGTTCTTC.

The table lists this clonotype with many counts. This sequence joins TRBV11-2 and TRBJ2-7; 12 bases agree with TRBD2. This CDR3 is 17 amino acids long. The trim removed 0 bases at V and 3 bases at J, leaving 6 bases unmatched. Germline CDR1 reads SGHAT; CDR2 reads FQNNGV. The CDR3 protein is CASSLDNWTSGDYEQYF. For the CDR3, the DNA is TGTGCCAGCAGCTTAGATAACTGGACTAGCGGGGACTACGAGCAGTACTTC.

This clonotype was found many times. The rearrangement uses TRBV12-3 or TRBV12-4 and TRBJ2-5; either TRBD1 or TRBD2 may supply D (5 bases each). V was shortened by 6 bases and J by 2 bases, with 13 bases between the two germline ends. This CDR3 spans 14 amino acids. The CDR3 DNA sequence: TGTGCCAGCAGACCCTCGGGGCAGCAAGAGACCCAGTACTTC. Translation gives CASRPSGQQETQYF.

The genes are TRBV2 and TRBJ1-5; D is uncertain. Germline values: CDR1 SNHLY, CDR2 FYNNEI. V lost 7 bases to trimming and J lost 3 bases, with 13 bases between them. The CDR3 runs to 14 residues. The CDR3: CASNERQNNQPQHF. In nucleotides, the CDR3 is TGTGCCAGCAACGAACGGCAGAACAATCAGCCCCAGCATTTT.

This clonotype has at least ten counts. The chain combines TRBV28 with TRBJ1-1; D perhaps matches TRBD1 (5 bases). In germline, CDR1 is MDHEN, CDR2 SYDVKM. The CDR3 contains 14 residues. V was clipped by 11 bases and J by 0 bases, with 16 bases between them. CDR3 nucleotides: TGTGCCGTCCGCGGGACGTTTATGAACACTGAAGCTTTCTTT. It translates to CAVRGTFMNTEAFF.

This chain links TRBV12-3 or TRBV12-4 with TRBJ1-1; a weak D match, TRBD1 (5 bases). V lost 9 bases to trimming and J lost 0 bases, with 14 bases between them. The CDR3 has 14 amino acids. In DNA, the CDR3 is TGTGCCAGTCGACACAGGCGACTGAACACTGAAGCTTTCTTT. Encoded protein: CASRHRRLNTEAFF.

This clonotype was detected many times. The V call is TRBV4-2, the J call TRBJ2-5; D call uncertain. V lost 4 bases and J lost 3, with 9 bases in between. This CDR3 spans 13 amino acids. Per germline, CDR1 LGHNA and CDR2 YNFKEQ. In nucleotides, the CDR3 is TGTGCCAGCAGCCCCTTTGGGGAAGAGACCCAGTACTTC. It is translated as CASSPFGEETQYF.

This chain connects TRBV29-1 to TRBJ1-1; TRBD1 matches 9 bases. Germline values: CDR1 SQVTM, CDR2 ANQGSEA. The CDR3 extends over 15 amino acids. The V segment lost 4 bases and the J segment 0 bases; nucleotides outside the gene matches: 6. The CDR3 DNA is TGCAGCGTTGGATCGACAGGGGGAATGAACACTGAAGCTTTCTTT. It is translated as CSVGSTGGMNTEAFF.

The V and J genes are TRBV5-1 and TRBJ2-1; D remains unclear. Per the germline V gene, CDR1 is SGHRS and CDR2 is YFSETQ. The CDR3 extends over 14 amino acids. V gave up 0 bases and J gave up 6 bases, with 10 bases separating them. CDR3 loop: CASSLEQRGNEQFF. CDR3 nucleotides: TGCGCCAGCAGCTTGGAACAGCGTGGCAATGAGCAGTTCTTC.

This clonotype has at least ten counts. The chain combines TRBV18 with TRBJ1-5; a weak D match, TRBD1 (5 bases). The ends were cut back, 5 bases at V and 2 bases at J, with 10 bases in the middle. Germline CDR1 KGHSH, CDR2 LQKENI. This CDR3 has 14 residues. The CDR3 coding sequence is TGTGCCAGCTCAACTGAAGGGGGCAATCAGCCCCAGCATTTT. As protein: CASSTEGGNQPQHF.

This clonotype has a single count. A far larger clone is a single base away, which makes a read error likely. The CDR3 region has the DNA TGCGCCAGCAGCACGACTAGCGGGGCCTGCAATGAGCAGTTCTTC. Amino acid sequence: CASSTTSGACNEQFF. The chain employs TRBV5-1 and TRBJ2-7, with TRBD2 identical over 11 bases. Matching the DNA end better, TRBJ2-1 makes the J call doubtful. The CDR3 extends over 15 amino acids. The germline CDR1 and CDR2 sequences are SGHRS and YFSETQ.